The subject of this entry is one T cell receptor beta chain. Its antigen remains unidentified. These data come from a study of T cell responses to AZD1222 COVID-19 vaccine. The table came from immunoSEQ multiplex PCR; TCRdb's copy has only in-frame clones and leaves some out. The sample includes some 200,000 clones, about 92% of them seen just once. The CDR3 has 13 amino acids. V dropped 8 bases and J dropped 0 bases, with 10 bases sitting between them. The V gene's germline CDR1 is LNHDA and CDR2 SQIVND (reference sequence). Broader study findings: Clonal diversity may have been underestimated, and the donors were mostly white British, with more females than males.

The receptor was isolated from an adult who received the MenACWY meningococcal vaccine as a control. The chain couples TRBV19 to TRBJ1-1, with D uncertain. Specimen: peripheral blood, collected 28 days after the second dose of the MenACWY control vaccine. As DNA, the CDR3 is TGTGCCAGTTGCCAAACAGTGAACACTGAAGCTTTCTTT. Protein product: CASCQTVNTEAFF.